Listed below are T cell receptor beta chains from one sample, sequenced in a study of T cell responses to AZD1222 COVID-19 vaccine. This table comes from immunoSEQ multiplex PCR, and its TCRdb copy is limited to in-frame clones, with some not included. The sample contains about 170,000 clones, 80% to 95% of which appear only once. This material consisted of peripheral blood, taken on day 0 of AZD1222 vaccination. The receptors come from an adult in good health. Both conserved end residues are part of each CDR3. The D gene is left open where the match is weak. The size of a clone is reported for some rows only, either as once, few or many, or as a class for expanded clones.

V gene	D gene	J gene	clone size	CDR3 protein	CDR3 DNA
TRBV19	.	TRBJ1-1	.	CATARRQHTEAFF	TGTGCCACCGCACGGAGACAACACACTGAAGCTTTCTTT
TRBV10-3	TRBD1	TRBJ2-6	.	CAISREGTGSGANVLTF	TGTGCCATCAGTCGAGAAGGGACAGGTTCTGGGGCCAACGTCCTGACTTTC
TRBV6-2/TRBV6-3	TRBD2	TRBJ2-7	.	CASSYIAGYSYEQYF	TGTGCCAGCAGTTACATAGCGGGGTACTCCTACGAGCAGTACTTC
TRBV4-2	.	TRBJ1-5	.	CASSQEGYSNQPQHF	TGTGCCAGCAGCCAAGAAGGTTATAGCAATCAGCCCCAGCATTTT
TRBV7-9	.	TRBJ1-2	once	CASSPRTALGGYTF	TGTGCCAGCAGCCCCCGGACGGCCTTGGGGGGCTACACCTTC
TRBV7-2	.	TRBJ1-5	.	CASSFGTYSNQPQHF	TGTGCCAGCAGCTTCGGGACCTATAGCAATCAGCCCCAGCATTTT
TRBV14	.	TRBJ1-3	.	CASSQSGTGNTIYF	TGTGCCAGCAGCCAGTCGGGAACTGGAAACACCATATATTTT
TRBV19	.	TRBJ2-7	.	CASSIGGGEQYF	TGTGCCAGTAGTATCGGTGGAGGCGAGCAGTACTTC
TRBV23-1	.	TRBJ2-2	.	CASISRDTEFTGELFF	TGCGCCAGCATTAGCCGGGACACCGAGTTTACCGGGGAGCTGTTTTTT
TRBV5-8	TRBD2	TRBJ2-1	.	CASRFNRAGGPYNEQFF	TGTGCCAGCAGGTTTAATAGAGCGGGAGGGCCGTACAATGAGCAGTTCTTC
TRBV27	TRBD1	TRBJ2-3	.	CASSVRQGARGTDTQYF	TGTGCCAGCAGTGTGCGACAGGGGGCTAGGGGCACAGATACGCAGTATTTT
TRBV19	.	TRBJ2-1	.	CASSIDRGRYNEQFF	TGTGCCAGTAGTATAGATCGGGGCAGATACAATGAGCAGTTCTTC
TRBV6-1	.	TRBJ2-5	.	CASSDTIQETQYF	TGTGCCAGCAGTGACACGATTCAAGAGACCCAGTACTTC
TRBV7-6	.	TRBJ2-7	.	CASSSYPSLQGFSYEQYF	TGTGCCAGCAGCTCCTACCCCAGTCTACAGGGATTCTCCTACGAGCAGTACTTC
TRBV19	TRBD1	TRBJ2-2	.	CASRRDRGNTGELFF	TGTGCCAGTAGAAGGGACAGGGGGAACACCGGGGAGCTGTTTTTT
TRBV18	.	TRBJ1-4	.	CASSPREGETKLFF	TGTGCCAGCTCACCACGAGAAGGGGAGACAAAACTGTTTTTT
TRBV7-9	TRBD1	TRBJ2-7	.	CASRTHRAGGRDEQYF	TGTGCCAGCAGAACCCACCGGGCAGGGGGACGGGACGAGCAGTACTTC
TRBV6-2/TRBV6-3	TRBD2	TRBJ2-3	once	CASSYSSGDRTDTQYF	TGTGCCAGCAGTTACTCTAGCGGGGATCGCACAGATACGCAGTATTTT
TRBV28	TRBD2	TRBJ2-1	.	CASSLGAGGPYNEQFF	TGTGCCAGCAGTTTAGGCGCGGGAGGCCCCTACAATGAGCAGTTCTTC
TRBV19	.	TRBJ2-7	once	CASSSNQGMVYEQYF	TGTGCCAGTAGTTCTAATCAGGGTATGGTTTACGAGCAGTACTTC
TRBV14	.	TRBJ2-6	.	CASSPARGGANVLTF	TGTGCCAGCAGCCCGGCCAGGGGTGGGGCCAACGTCCTGACTTTC
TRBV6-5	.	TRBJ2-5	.	CASSYSRRGGRETQYF	TGTGCCAGCAGTTACTCGAGGAGGGGGGGAAGAGAGACCCAGTACTTC
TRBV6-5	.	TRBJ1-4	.	CASRPDRSTNEKLFF	TGTGCCAGCAGGCCAGACAGATCAACTAATGAAAAACTGTTTTTT
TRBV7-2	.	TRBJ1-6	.	CASSLVRNSPLHF	TGTGCCAGCAGCTTAGTACGGAATTCACCCCTCCACTTT
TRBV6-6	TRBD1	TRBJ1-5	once	CASSYGTGGTQPQHF	TGTGCCAGCAGTTACGGGACAGGGGGCACTCAGCCCCAGCATTTT
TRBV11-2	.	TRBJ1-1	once	CASSFNREPEAFF	TGTGCCAGCAGCTTTAACAGGGAGCCTGAAGCTTTCTTT
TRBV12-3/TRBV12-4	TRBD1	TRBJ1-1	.	CASRPTGLTEAFF	TGTGCCAGCAGACCGACAGGGCTTACTGAAGCTTTCTTT
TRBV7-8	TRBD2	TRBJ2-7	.	CASSRGGSAYEQYF	TGTGCCAGCAGCCGCGGGGGATCCGCCTACGAGCAGTACTTC
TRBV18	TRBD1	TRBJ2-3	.	CASSPLGQASTDTQYF	TGTGCCAGCTCACCACTCGGACAGGCGAGCACAGATACGCAGTATTTT
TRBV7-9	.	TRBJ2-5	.	CASSPGQMRETQYF	TGTGCCAGCAGCCCCGGGCAAATGAGGGAGACCCAGTACTTC
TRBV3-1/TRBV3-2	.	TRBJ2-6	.	CASSQESVRRSSGANVLTF	TGTGCCAGCAGCCAAGAGAGCGTCAGGAGGAGCTCTGGGGCCAACGTCCTGACTTTC
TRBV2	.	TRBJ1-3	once	CASSARGWRGRISGNTIYF	TGTGCCAGCAGCGCCCGAGGATGGAGGGGAAGAATCTCCGGAAACACCATATATTTT
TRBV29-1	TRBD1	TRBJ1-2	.	CSVERRAGQGGGYTF	TGCAGCGTTGAAAGGAGAGCTGGACAGGGTGGTGGCTACACCTTC
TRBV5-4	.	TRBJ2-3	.	CASMRMGLGDTQYF	TGTGCCAGCATGCGAATGGGGCTGGGGGATACGCAGTATTTT
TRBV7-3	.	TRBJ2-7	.	CASSLNGGYEQYF	TGTGCCAGCAGCTTAAACGGGGGCTACGAGCAGTACTTC
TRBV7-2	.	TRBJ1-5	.	CASSLAPGARGRNVAQHF	TGTGCCAGCAGCTTAGCGCCCGGCGCCCGTGGGAGAAATGTAGCCCAGCATTTT
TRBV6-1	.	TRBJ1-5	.	CASSETESYSNQPQHF	TGTGCCAGCAGTGAGACAGAGAGTTATAGCAATCAGCCCCAGCATTTT
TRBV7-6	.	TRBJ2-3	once	CASSLEGRTSRNTQYF	TGTGCCAGCAGCTTAGAAGGCAGAACTTCAAGAAATACGCAGTATTTT
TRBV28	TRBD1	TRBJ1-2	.	CASSSGTGGVYYGYTF	TGTGCCAGCAGTTCCGGGACAGGGGGCGTATACTATGGCTACACCTTC
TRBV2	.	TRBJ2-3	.	CASSEWAPTDTQYF	TGTGCCAGCAGTGAATGGGCTCCCACAGATACGCAGTATTTT
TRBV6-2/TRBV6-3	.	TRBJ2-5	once	CASSYAGGPGETQYF	TGTGCCAGCAGTTACGCTGGGGGGCCGGGGGAGACCCAGTACTTC
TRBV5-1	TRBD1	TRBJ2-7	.	CASSLPTGTGGGEQYF	TGCGCCAGCAGCCTCCCCACCGGGACAGGGGGTGGCGAGCAGTACTTC
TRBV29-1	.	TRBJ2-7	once	CSVSGQTRSYEQYF	TGCAGCGTGTCCGGACAGACTCGCTCCTACGAGCAGTACTTC
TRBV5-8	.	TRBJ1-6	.	CASSITGLTVNSPLHF	TGTGCCAGCAGCATTACAGGGTTGACGGTGAATTCACCCCTCCACTTT
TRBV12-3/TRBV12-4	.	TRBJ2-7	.	CASSFQGYYEQYF	TGTGCCAGCAGTTTCCAGGGATACTACGAGCAGTACTTC
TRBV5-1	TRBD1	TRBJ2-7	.	CASSKHIQGQDYF	TGCGCCAGCAGCAAGCACATCCAAGGACAGGATTACTTC
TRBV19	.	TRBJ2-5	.	CASSIHQTQYF	TGTGCCAGTAGTATTCACCAGACCCAGTACTTC
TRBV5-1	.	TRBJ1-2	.	CASSYRTEANYGYTF	TGCGCCAGCTCGTACCGGACGGAAGCTAACTATGGCTACACCTTC